One and the same sample provided the 19 T cell receptor beta chains below, sequenced in a study of blood T cell repertoires in COVID-19 (dated by TCRdb to 2018 to 2021). The library came from the immunoSEQ multiplex PCR assay. TCRdb stores this immuneACCESS table with in-frame sequences only. Part of the clones is absent; in the studies checked, under half of the shortfall reflects unresolved V genes, and no reason is known for the rest. A total of around 47,000 clones appear in this sample, about four fifths of them only once. In total, the top ten clones hold about 7.3% of the sample. Sequenced input: peripheral blood. These TCRs come from a man aged 65 to 85 with active COVID-19.

The chain is built from TRBV19 and TRBJ1-2; D possibly corresponds to TRBD1 (6 bases). The CDR3 is made up of 12 amino acids. Trimming removed 6 bases at V and 5 bases at J, with 10 bases between. Germline CDR1 is LNHDA and CDR2 is SQIVND (reference sequence). CDR3 amino acids: CASRAQGYGYTF. The DNA for the CDR3 is TGTGCCAGTAGAGCACAGGGTTATGGCTACACCTTC.

The chain joins TRBV19 to TRBJ2-7; the match to TRBD1 covers 9 bases. Germline CDR1 LNHDA, CDR2 SQIVND (reference sequence). The CDR3 consists of 15 residues. The ends lost 4 bases at V and 6 bases at J; junction bases unmatched: 10. CDR3 nucleotide sequence: TGTGCCAGTAGTACCCGGGACAGGGCTTCGGGCGAGCAGTACTTC. Protein product: CASSTRDRASGEQYF. Full variable domain (rest looked up from reference TRBV19 and TRBJ2-7): DGGITQSPKYLFRKEGQNVTLSCEQNLNHDAMYWYRQDPGQGLRLIYYSQIVNDFQKGDIAEGYSVSREKKESFPLTVTSAQKNPTAFYLCASSTRDRASGEQYFGPGTRLTVT.

This clone was detected only once. V and J are TRBV3-1 (or the pseudogene TRBV3-2) and TRBJ1-3; D perhaps matches TRBD1 (5 bases). CDR3 length: 15 amino acids. Germline V CDR1 and CDR2: LGHDT, YNNKEL (reference sequence). The V end lost 5 bases, the J end lost 0 bases, and 11 bases lay between the germline ends. CDR3 nucleotides: TGTGCCAGCAGCATCGGGGGGAGCTCTGGAAACACCATATATTTT. Translation gives CASSIGGSSGNTIYF.

V is TRBV27 and J is TRBJ2-1; a weak D match, TRBD1 (5 bases). V dropped 2 bases and J dropped 3 bases, with 14 bases sitting between them. The CDR3 totals 16 residues. CDR1 and CDR2 from the germline V gene are MNHEY and SMNVEV (reference sequence). CDR3 sequence reads: CASSLGHNPIYNEQFF. CDR3 DNA sequence: TGTGCCAGCAGTTTAGGACACAATCCTATCTACAATGAGCAGTTCTTC.

V usage is TRBV28 and J usage is TRBJ1-2; 9 bases fit TRBD1. CDR1 is MDHEN and CDR2 is SYDVKM in the germline V gene. CDR3 size: 14 residues. Trimming removed 3 bases from V and 5 bases from J; junction bases left unmatched: 4. CDR3 protein: CASSLGQGGYGYTF. CDR3 DNA: TGTGCCAGCAGTTTGGGACAGGGTGGTTATGGCTACACCTTC.

The J gene is TRBJ2-7, the V gene TRBV7-2; no definite D call. CDR3 length: 14 amino acids. V lost 2 bases and J lost 7, with 15 bases in between. Germline CDR1 reads SGHTA; CDR2 reads FQGNSA. The CDR3 DNA reads TGTGCCAGCAGCTTATACGGAGAATTTAGTGAGCAGTACTTC. It translates to CASSLYGEFSEQYF.

The chain uses TRBV19 and TRBJ1-2; no clear D. Germline values: CDR1 LNHDA, CDR2 SQIVND (reference sequence). The CDR3 contains 13 residues. Trimming stripped 7 bases from V and 3 bases from J, with 12 bases between. The DNA for the CDR3 is TGTGCCAGTACAAGGGAGGGATACTATGGCTACACCTTC. This encodes CASTREGYYGYTF.

Comments on this clone: Its ends do not fully match the called genes, so a read error is possible. The V gene is TRBV5-1, the J gene TRBJ2-3, with 7 positions matching TRBD1. The germline CDR1 and CDR2 sequences are SGHRS and YFSETQ. The CDR3 spans 15 residues. The CDR3 DNA reads TGCGCCAGCAGCTACACAGGGGAAGATGAAGATACGCAATATTTT. It yields the protein CASSYTGEDEDTQYF.

The V call is TRBV5-4, the J call TRBJ2-2, with 7 bases identical to TRBD2. Per the germline V gene, CDR1 is SGHNT and CDR2 is YYREEE (reference sequence). V gave up 9 bases and J gave up 4 bases; unmatched junction bases: 18. The CDR3 is 17 amino acids. The CDR3 bases are TGTGCCACACGGGGCGTGGCCGGCCGACTAGCCACCGGGGAGCTGTTTTTT. Its protein is CATRGVAGRLATGELFF.

The rearrangement links TRBV27 to TRBJ2-6, with 8 positions matching TRBD1. Trimming at V came to 4 bases and at J to 2 bases, leaving 1 base not matched to a gene. Germline values: CDR1 MNHEY, CDR2 SMNVEV (reference sequence). The CDR3 is made up of 15 amino acids. This chain's CDR3 is CASSSRGPGANVLTF. The CDR3 DNA reads as TGTGCCAGCAGTTCCAGGGGGCCTGGGGCCAACGTCCTGACTTTC.

V is TRBV20-1 and J is TRBJ2-1, with no clear D. The CDR3 consists of 11 residues. Trimming cost V 5 bases and J 9 bases, with 11 bases left between them. In germline, CDR1 is DFQATT, CDR2 SNEGSKA (reference sequence). The CDR3 DNA reads as TGCAGTGCTCAACGGGTGGTTGAGCAGTTCTTC. It yields the protein CSAQRVVEQFF.

The V call is TRBV5-4, the J call TRBJ1-6, with a weak D call TRBD1 (6 bases). The CDR3 consists of 15 residues. Germline V gene data show CDR1 as SGHNT and CDR2 as YYREEE (reference sequence). The V end lost 3 bases, the J end lost 9 bases, and 16 bases lay between the germline ends. The CDR3 loop reads CASSWRGQLGSPLHF. The CDR3 DNA reads TGTGCCAGCAGCTGGCGCGGACAGTTGGGTTCACCCCTCCACTTT.

The chain carries TRBV5-1 and TRBJ1-2, with D tentatively TRBD1 (6 bases). Looked up from germline, CDR1 is SGHRS and CDR2 is YFSETQ. The CDR3 runs to 15 residues. V was trimmed by 2 bases and J by 6 bases, leaving 17 bases between them. In DNA form, the CDR3 reads TGCGCCAGCAGCTTATACGGGACAAACGGTGATGGCTACACCTTC. This codes for CASSLYGTNGDGYTF.

This clone appeared a single time. The CDR3 here is CASSFFRGKPYEQYF. Written as DNA, the CDR3 is TGTGCCAGCAGCTTTTTTAGAGGGAAACCCTACGAGCAGTACTTC. This chain connects TRBV7-2 to TRBJ2-7; perhaps TRBD2 as D (5 bases). Per the germline V gene, CDR1 is SGHTA and CDR2 is FQGNSA. V was trimmed by 3 bases and J by 2 bases, leaving 14 bases between them. This CDR3 has 15 residues.

CDR3 sequence: CASSPSSGAEQYF. The DNA of the CDR3 is TGTGCCAGCAGCCCCAGCAGCGGCGCCGAGCAGTACTTC. This sequence joins TRBV11-2 and TRBJ2-7, with D tentatively TRBD2 (5 bases). Trimming took off 5 bases at V and 6 bases at J, with 14 bases between the two ends. Germline loops: CDR1 SGHAT, CDR2 FQNNGV. The CDR3 totals 13 residues.

This clone was seen a handful of times. CDR3 in amino acids: CASSPGPSPYEQYF. CDR3 coding DNA: TGTGCCAGCAGCCCCGGGCCTAGCCCCTACGAGCAGTACTTC. This sequence joins TRBV7-3 and TRBJ2-7, with D possibly matching TRBD2 (5 bases). This CDR3 has 14 residues. CDR1 is SGHTA, CDR2 FQGTGA, per germline. Trimming pared 5 bases from V and 2 bases from J, leaving 13 bases between.

The CDR3 DNA is TGTGCCAGCAGCGTAGAACAGGGATATGGCTACACCTTC. It yields the protein CASSVEQGYGYTF. The chain carries TRBV9 and TRBJ1-2; perhaps TRBD1 as D (6 bases). Germline-derived CDR1 and CDR2 are SGDLS and YYNGEE. This CDR3 region has 13 residues. V lost 0 bases, J lost 5 bases, and 8 bases lay in between.

This chain connects TRBV10-3 to TRBJ1-5; perhaps TRBD1 as D (5 bases). Trimming shortened V by 3 bases and J by 2 bases, and 17 bases separated the two germline ends. This CDR3 region has 17 residues. Germline loops: CDR1 ENHRY, CDR2 SYGVKD. The CDR3: CAISDATGVSGNQPQHF. The DNA for the CDR3 is TGTGCCATCAGTGATGCCACGGGGGTGAGTGGCAATCAGCCCCAGCATTTT.

This clone was counted a single time. The rearrangement links TRBV11-2 to TRBJ2-1, with 8 positions matching TRBD2. The CDR3 sequence is 17 residues long. Trimming removed 2 bases from V and 7 bases from J; junction bases left unmatched: 13. Looked up from germline, CDR1 is SGHAT and CDR2 is FQNNGV. CDR3 region: CASSLRRVAGGLNEQFF. The CDR3 DNA reads as TGTGCCAGCAGCTTAAGGAGGGTTGCGGGGGGCCTTAATGAGCAGTTCTTC.